This TCR beta chain came from a study of cytomegalovirus exposure and HLA in healthy donors. General observations from the study: TCR beta sequences reportedly predicted most subjects' HLA-A and HLA-B alleles accurately.

The germline V and J ends were trimmed by 5 bases and 3 bases, with 13 bases remaining between them. Looked up from germline, CDR1 is SGHRS and CDR2 is YFSETQ. There are 14 residues in the CDR3. PCR involved 60 Vbeta and 13 Jbeta primers. TCRdb's table, derived via immunoSEQ multiplex PCR, lists solely in-frame clones and lacks some. The sample lists about 100,000 clones, around 74% occurring once. Turning to this clone: No antigen is known for it.

This sequence joins TRBV5-1 and TRBJ2-3; tentative D call: TRBD2 (7 bases). This clonotype originated in a male donor in good health and CMV-seropositive. The material sequenced was PBMCs. The CDR3 nucleotides read TGCGCCAGCAGGGGGGGGGCCATGACAGATACGCAGTATTTT. Translated, it gives CASRGGAMTDTQYF.